This paragraph covers one TCR beta chain sequence. In the original processing: Reference gene primer amplification yielded estimated nucleated cell counts. Here immunoSEQ multiplex PCR was the method, and the copy in TCRdb shows in-frame clones only, minus some. For V, J and clone size, that table is used; D and trimming come from the DNA. The table records about 170,000 clones, roughly 91% of them present only once. The germline gives CDR1 LNHDA, CDR2 SQIVND (reference sequence). This CDR3 has 14 residues. The V end was cut by 3 bases, the J end by 5 bases, with 13 bases between. These data are taken from a study of blood T cell repertoires in COVID-19. Study-wide background: Some COVID-19 samples were acute and others convalescent; all came from the United States, Italy and Spain. From T cells, B-cell-depleted T cells, or PBMCs came the material, which was cDNA or gDNA.

The rearrangement uses TRBV19 and TRBJ2-5, with D perhaps TRBD1 (6 bases). The TCR sequence derives from a woman aged 50 to 60 with acute or convalescent COVID-19. Sequenced material: peripheral blood. The CDR3 coding sequence is TGTGCCAGTAGTATCCCAGGGGCGGTTGAGACCCAGTACTTC. It encodes CASSIPGAVETQYF.